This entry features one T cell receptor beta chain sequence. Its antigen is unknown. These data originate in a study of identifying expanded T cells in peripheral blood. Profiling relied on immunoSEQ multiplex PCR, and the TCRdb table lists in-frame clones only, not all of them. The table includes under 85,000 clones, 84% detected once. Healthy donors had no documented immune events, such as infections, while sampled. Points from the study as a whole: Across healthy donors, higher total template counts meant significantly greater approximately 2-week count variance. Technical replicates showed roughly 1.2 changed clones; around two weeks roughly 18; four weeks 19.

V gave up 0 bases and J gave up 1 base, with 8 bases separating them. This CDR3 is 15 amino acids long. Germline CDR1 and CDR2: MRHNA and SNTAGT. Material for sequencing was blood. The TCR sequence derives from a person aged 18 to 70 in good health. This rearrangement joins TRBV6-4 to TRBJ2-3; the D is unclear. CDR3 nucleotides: TGTGCCAGCAGTGACTCGAGTGGCGGCACAGATACGCAGTATTTT. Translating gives CASSDSSGGTDTQYF.